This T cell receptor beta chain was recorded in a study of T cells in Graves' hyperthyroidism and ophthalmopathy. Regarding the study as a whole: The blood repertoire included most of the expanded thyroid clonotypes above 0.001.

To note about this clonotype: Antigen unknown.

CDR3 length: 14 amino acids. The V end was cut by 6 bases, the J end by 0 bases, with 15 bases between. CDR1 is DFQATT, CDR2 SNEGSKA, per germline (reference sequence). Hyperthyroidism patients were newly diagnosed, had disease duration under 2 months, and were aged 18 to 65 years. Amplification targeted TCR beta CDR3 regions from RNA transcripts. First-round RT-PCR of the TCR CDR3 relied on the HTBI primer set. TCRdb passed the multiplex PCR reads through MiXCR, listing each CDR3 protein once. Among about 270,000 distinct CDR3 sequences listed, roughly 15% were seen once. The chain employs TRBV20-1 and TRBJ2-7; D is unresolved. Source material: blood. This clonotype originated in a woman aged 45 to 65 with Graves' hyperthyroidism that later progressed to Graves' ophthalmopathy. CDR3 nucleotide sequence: TGCAGTGCGGCCCGGGCAGATAGCTCCTACGAGCAGTACTTC. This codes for CSAARADSSYEQYF.